These T cell receptor beta chains were read from a single sample in a study of T cell responses to AZD1222 COVID-19 vaccine. Data came from immunoSEQ multiplex PCR; TCRdb stores just in-frame clones and leaves some out. The table lists about 170,000 clones, roughly 90% of them singletons. The material sequenced was peripheral blood, taken on day 0 of AZD1222 vaccination. The receptors derive from an adult in good health. Both conserved end residues are part of each CDR3. A D gene is named only where the DNA matches it firmly.

D gene: TRBD1
V gene: TRBV5-1
CDR3 protein: CASTHYGQGDEKLFF

D gene: .
V gene: TRBV18
CDR3 protein: CASSLGRTWANF

D gene: .
V gene: TRBV5-1
CDR3 protein: CASSLARPADGYTF

D gene: TRBD2
V gene: TRBV19
CDR3 protein: CASSLGLAASYEQYF

D gene: TRBD1
V gene: TRBV5-6
CDR3 protein: CASSADRGLIIYGYTF

D gene: .
V gene: TRBV13
CDR3 protein: CASSLREREQYF

D gene: .
V gene: TRBV4-2
CDR3 protein: CASSHAPSGGPYQPQHF

D gene: .
V gene: TRBV18
CDR3 protein: CASSDGSGPYEQYF

D gene: .
V gene: TRBV19
CDR3 protein: CASSMRPATGELFF

D gene: TRBD2
V gene: TRBV5-1
CDR3 protein: CASSTGLAGTQQYF

D gene: .
V gene: TRBV12-3/TRBV12-4
CDR3 protein: CASSLGGGTQYF

D gene: .
V gene: TRBV19
CDR3 protein: CANPLGQRVNYGYTF

D gene: .
V gene: TRBV3-1/TRBV3-2
CDR3 protein: CASSHTMNTEAFF

D gene: .
V gene: TRBV3-1/TRBV3-2
CDR3 protein: CASSQVPPGGAANTEAFF

D gene: TRBD1
V gene: TRBV7-9
CDR3 protein: CAITTGLTDTQYF

D gene: TRBD1
V gene: TRBV18
CDR3 protein: CASSTAIGTASEAFF

D gene: .
V gene: TRBV3-1/TRBV3-2
CDR3 protein: CASGRETQYF

D gene: TRBD1
V gene: TRBV9
CDR3 protein: CASSPYRGGGAEAFF

D gene: TRBD1
V gene: TRBV27
CDR3 protein: CASSLRDRGTEAFF

D gene: TRBD1
V gene: TRBV7-2
CDR3 protein: CASSLVLTGGSSGNTIYF

D gene: .
V gene: TRBV5-6
CDR3 protein: CASSLEGLADLTYEQYF

D gene: .
V gene: TRBV28
CDR3 protein: CASGVGGSDNYGYTF

D gene: .
V gene: TRBV29-1
CDR3 protein: CSVEVGTSGYTF

D gene: .
V gene: TRBV14
CDR3 protein: CASSQDPRFELNTEAFF

D gene: .
V gene: TRBV19
CDR3 protein: CASSNGVHQPQHF

D gene: .
V gene: TRBV5-1
CDR3 protein: CASSLAGSGVYF

D gene: .
V gene: TRBV18
CDR3 protein: CASSPRSAPVNYGYTF

D gene: .
V gene: TRBV10-3
CDR3 protein: CAISDRGTHEQYF

D gene: .
V gene: TRBV7-3
CDR3 protein: CASSPSPYNEQFF

D gene: .
V gene: TRBV29-1
CDR3 protein: CSVEAENYGYTF

D gene: .
V gene: TRBV5-1
CDR3 protein: CASSLERGHYGYTF

D gene: .
V gene: TRBV27
CDR3 protein: CASSFRQTVENGYTF

D gene: .
V gene: TRBV3-1/TRBV3-2
CDR3 protein: CASSQEVRVNTEAFF

D gene: .
V gene: TRBV6-5
CDR3 protein: CASRRAATNEKLFF

D gene: .
V gene: TRBV18
CDR3 protein: CASSRQGRDTEAFF